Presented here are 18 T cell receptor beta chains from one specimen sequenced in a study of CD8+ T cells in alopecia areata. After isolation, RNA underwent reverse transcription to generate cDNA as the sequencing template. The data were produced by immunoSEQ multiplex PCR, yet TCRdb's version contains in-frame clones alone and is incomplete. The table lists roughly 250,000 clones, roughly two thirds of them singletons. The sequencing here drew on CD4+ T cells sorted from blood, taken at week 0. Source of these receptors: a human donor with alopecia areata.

The CDR3 is CAWFDRVVTGELFF. The CDR3 DNA follows: TGTGCCTGGTTTGACAGGGTGGTAACCGGGGAGCTGTTTTTT. The chain links TRBV30 to TRBJ2-2; 7 bases agree with TRBD1. Germline assignment: CDR1 GTSNPN and CDR2 SVGIG (reference sequence). The V gene end was trimmed by 5 bases and the J gene end by 5 bases; junction bases not matched to a gene: 8. The CDR3 loop spans 14 amino acids.

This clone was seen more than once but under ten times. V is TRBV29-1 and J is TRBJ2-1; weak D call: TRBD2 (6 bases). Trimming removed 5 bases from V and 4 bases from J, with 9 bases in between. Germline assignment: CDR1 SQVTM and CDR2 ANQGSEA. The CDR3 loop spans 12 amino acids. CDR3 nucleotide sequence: TGCAGCGTTTACGGGGGTTACAATGAGCAGTTCTTC. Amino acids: CSVYGGYNEQFF.

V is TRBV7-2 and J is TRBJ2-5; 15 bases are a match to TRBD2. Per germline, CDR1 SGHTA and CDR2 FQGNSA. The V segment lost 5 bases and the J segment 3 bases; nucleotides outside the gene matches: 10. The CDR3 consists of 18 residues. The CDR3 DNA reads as TGTGCCAGCAGCCTTGTACGGACTAGCGGGGGGGCGGAAGAGACCCAGTACTTC. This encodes CASSLVRTSGGAEETQYF.

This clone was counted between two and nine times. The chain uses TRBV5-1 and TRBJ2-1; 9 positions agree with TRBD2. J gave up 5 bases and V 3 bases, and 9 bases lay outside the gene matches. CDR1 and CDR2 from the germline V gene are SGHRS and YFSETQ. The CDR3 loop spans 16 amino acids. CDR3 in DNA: TGCGCCAGCAGCTCCCTCCGCGGGGGGGCCCACAATGAGCAGTTCTTC. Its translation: CASSSLRGGAHNEQFF. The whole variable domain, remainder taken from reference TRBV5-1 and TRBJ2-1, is KAGVTQTPRYLIKTRGQQVTLSCSPISGHRSVSWYQQTPGQGLQFLFEYFSETQRNKGNFPGRFSGRQFSNSRSEMNVSTLELGDSALYLCASSSLRGGAHNEQFFGPGTRLTVL.

The CDR3 spells CASSLQPGRVMDSPLHF. DNA of the CDR3: TGCGCCAGCAGCTTGCAACCAGGGCGGGTTATGGATTCACCCCTCCACTTT. V and J are TRBV5-1 and TRBJ1-6; D is perhaps TRBD1 (5 bases). V lost 1 base to trimming and J lost 8 bases, with 19 bases between them. The CDR3 spans 17 residues. The germline V gene encodes CDR1 SGHRS and CDR2 YFSETQ.

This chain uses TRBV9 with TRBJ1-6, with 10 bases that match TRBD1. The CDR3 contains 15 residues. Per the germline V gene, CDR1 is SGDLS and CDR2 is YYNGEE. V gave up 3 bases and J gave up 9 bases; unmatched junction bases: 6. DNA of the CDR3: TGTGCCAGCAGCGAGTTGGACAGGGGGATTTCACCCCTCCACTTT. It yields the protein CASSELDRGISPLHF. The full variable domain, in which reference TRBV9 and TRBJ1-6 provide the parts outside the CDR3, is DSGVTQTPKHLITATGQRVTLRCSPRSGDLSVYWYQQSLDQGLQFLIQYYNGEERAKGNILERFSAQQFPDLHSELNLSSLELGDSALYFCASSELDRGISPLHFGNGTRLTVT.

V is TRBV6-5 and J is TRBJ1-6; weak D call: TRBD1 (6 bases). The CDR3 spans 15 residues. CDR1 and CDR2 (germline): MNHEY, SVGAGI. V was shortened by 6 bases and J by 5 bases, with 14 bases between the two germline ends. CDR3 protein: CASRLAGTNNSPLHF. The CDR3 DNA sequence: TGTGCCAGCAGACTTGCCGGGACAAATAATTCACCCCTCCACTTT.

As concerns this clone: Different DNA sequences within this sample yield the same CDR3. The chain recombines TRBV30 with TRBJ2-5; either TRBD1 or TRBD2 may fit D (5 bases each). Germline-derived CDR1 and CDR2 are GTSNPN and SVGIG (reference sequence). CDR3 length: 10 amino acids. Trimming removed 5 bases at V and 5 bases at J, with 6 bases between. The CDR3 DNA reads TGTGCCTGGGGGGGTGAGACCCAGTACTTC. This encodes CAWGGETQYF.

CDR3 in amino acids: CASSRETLARAKNIQYF. The CDR3 nucleotides are TGTGCCAGCAGCCGTGAAACATTAGCCAGAGCCAAAAACATTCAGTACTTC. The chain is built from TRBV14 and TRBJ2-4; D remains unclear. CDR1 and CDR2 (germline): SGHDN, FVKESK. V lost 4 bases, J lost 0 bases, and 16 bases lay in between. This CDR3 is built from 17 residues.

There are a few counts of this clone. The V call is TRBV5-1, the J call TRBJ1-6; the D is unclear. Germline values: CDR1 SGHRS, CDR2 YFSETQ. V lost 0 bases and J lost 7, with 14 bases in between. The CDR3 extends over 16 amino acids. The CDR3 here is CASSLEPAGRNSPLHF. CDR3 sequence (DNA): TGCGCCAGCAGCTTGGAGCCGGCGGGAAGAAATTCACCCCTCCACTTT.

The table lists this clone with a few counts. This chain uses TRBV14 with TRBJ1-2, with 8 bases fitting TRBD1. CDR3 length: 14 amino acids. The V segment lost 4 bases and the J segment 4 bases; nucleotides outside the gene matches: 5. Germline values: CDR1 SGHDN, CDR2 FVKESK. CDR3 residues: CASSRQQGGYGYTF. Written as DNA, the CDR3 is TGTGCCAGCAGCCGACAACAGGGGGGCTATGGCTACACCTTC.

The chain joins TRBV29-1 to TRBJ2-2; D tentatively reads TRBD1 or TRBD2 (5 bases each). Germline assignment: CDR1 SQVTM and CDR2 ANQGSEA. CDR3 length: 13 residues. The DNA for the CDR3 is TGCAGTGCGGGCAGGGCGAGCACCGGGGAGCTGTTTTTT. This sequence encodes CSAGRASTGELFF.

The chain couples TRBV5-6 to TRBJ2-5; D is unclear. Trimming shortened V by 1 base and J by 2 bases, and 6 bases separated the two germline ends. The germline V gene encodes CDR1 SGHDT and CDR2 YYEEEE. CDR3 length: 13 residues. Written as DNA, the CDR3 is TGTGCCAGCAGCTTGTCTCCGCAAGAGACCCAGTACTTC. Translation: CASSLSPQETQYF.

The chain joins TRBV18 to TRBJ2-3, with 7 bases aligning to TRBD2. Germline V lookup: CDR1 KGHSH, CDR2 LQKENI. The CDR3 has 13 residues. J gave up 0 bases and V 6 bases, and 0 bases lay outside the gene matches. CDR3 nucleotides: TGTGCCAGCTCCGGGGGGAGCACAGATACGCAGTATTTT. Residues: CASSGGSTDTQYF.

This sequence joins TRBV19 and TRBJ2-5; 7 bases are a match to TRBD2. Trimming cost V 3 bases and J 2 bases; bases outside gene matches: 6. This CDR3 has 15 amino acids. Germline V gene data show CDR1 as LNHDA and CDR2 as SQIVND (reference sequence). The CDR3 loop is CASSISGLPQETQYF. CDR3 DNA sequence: TGTGCCAGTAGTATCTCGGGACTACCACAAGAGACCCAGTACTTC.

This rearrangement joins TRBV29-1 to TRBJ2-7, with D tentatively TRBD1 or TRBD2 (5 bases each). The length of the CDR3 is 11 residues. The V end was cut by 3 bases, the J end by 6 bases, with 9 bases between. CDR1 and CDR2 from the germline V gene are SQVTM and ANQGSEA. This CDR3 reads CSVDSGPEQYF. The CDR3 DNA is TGCAGCGTTGACTCGGGACCCGAGCAGTACTTC.

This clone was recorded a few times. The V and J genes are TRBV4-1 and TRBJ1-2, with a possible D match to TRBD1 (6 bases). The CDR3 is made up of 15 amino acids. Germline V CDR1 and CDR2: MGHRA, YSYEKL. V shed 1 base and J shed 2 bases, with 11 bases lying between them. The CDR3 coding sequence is TGCGCCAGCAGCCAAGCCCGGGGGCTAAACTATGGCTACACCTTC. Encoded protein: CASSQARGLNYGYTF.

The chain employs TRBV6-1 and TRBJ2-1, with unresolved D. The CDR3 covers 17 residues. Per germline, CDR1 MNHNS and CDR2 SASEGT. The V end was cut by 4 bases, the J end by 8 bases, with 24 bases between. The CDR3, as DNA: TGTGCCAGCAGTGGAATGAAGGTTCTCGGACGTTCCGATGAGCAGTTCTTC. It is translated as CASSGMKVLGRSDEQFF.